Sequencing of this T cell receptor (beta chain) was carried out in a study of stem cell transplantation in POMP-related autoinflammatory disease. Background on the study: Hypothesis: faulty thymoproteasomes impair CD8+ T-cell selection, skewing TRB repertoires.

PRAID combined immunodeficiency and autoinflammation. Germline trimming cut 5 bases from V and 4 bases from J; bases unmatched to any gene: 7. The V gene's germline CDR1 is LGHNA and CDR2 YNFKEQ. This CDR3 spans 16 amino acids. The method was immunoSEQ multiplex PCR; TCRdb's version includes in-frame clones alone and lacks a portion of them. The sample shows about 32,000 clones, approximately 86% of them seen only once. Specimen: CD4+ T cells from PBMCs, collected before stem cell transplantation. The sequence was obtained from a human donor with POMP-related autoinflammation and immune dysregulation (PRAID). The chain joins TRBV4-2 to TRBJ2-1; the match to TRBD2 covers 11 bases. The DNA of the CDR3 is TGTGCCAGCAGCTCCGGACCTAGCGGGAGGTACAATGAGCAGTTCTTC. This encodes CASSSGPSGRYNEQFF.